These T cell receptor beta chains were read from a single sample in a study of T cell repertoires in cytomegalovirus infection. One entry per CDR3 protein results from TCRdb running MiXCR on the reads. The table includes around 250,000 distinct CDR3 sequences, about 15% detected once. Specimen: CD8+ T cells from PBMCs. The source of these receptors is a human donor in good health (CMV status not recorded). Some clones in this sample may be carry-over from other donors' samples. Each CDR3 is given with its conserved first and last residue. D genes are given only for firm matches. Clone size is shown for a subset of rows, as once, few, many or a class of expanded clone.

- | TRBJ1-4 | many | TRBV7-9 | TGTGCCAGCAGCTCGGCGGGGCTGACTAATGAAAAACTGTTTTTT | CASSSAGLTNEKLFF
- | TRBJ2-1 | medium-sized | TRBV9 | TGTGCCAGCAGCCCCCGAGGAAGCGGGTGGGTCTACAATGAGCAGTTCTTC | CASSPRGSGWVYNEQFF
TRBD2 | TRBJ2-3 | few | TRBV27 | TGTGCCAGCAGCCAGGGAGCGGGGGGCACAGATACGCAGTATTTT | CASSQGAGGTDTQYF
TRBD1 | TRBJ1-4 | many | TRBV7-2 | TGTGCCAGCAGCCCAGGGGACAGGACAAGTGAAAAACTGTTTTTT | CASSPGDRTSEKLFF
TRBD1 | TRBJ2-7 | many | TRBV7-2 | TGTGCCAGCAGCTACCGCCGGGACAGGACCCACGAGCAGTACTTC | CASSYRRDRTHEQYF
- | TRBJ1-2 | many | TRBV7-8 | TGTGCCAGCAGCTTAAATAACTATGGCTACACCTTC | CASSLNNYGYTF
TRBD1 | TRBJ1-5 | many | TRBV7-9 | TGTGCCAGCAGCGCCTACCTCGGGACAGGGTGGAGTCAGCCCCAGCATTTT | CASSAYLGTGWSQPQHF
- | TRBJ1-1 | - | TRBV7-9 | TGTGCCAGCAGCCCTCGCACCTTCATGAACACTGAAGCTTTCTTT | CASSPRTFMNTEAFF
TRBD2 | TRBJ2-1 | few | TRBV6-2/TRBV6-3 | TGTGCCAGCAGCGGGGGTTGGGGAGGGGAGCAGTTCTTC | CASSGGWGGEQFF
- | TRBJ2-1 | many | TRBV7-2 | TGTGCCAGCAGCTACCGGCGGTCACATGAGCAGTTCTTC | CASSYRRSHEQFF
TRBD1 | TRBJ1-5 | many | TRBV6-6 | TGTGCCAGCAGTTACTCAACAGGGGAAGATCAGCCCCAGCATTTT | CASSYSTGEDQPQHF
TRBD1 | TRBJ2-1 | - | TRBV5-6 | TGTGCCAGCAGCGACCTCGGGACAGGGGACAATGAGCAGTTCTTC | CASSDLGTGDNEQFF
TRBD1 | TRBJ1-2 | - | TRBV7-9 | TGTGCCAGCAGCTTAGGGTATCGGACAGGGGAAGGCTACACCTTC | CASSLGYRTGEGYTF
TRBD2 | TRBJ2-1 | - | TRBV20-1 | TGCAGTGCTATTTGGCTAGCGGGGTACAATGAGCAGTTCTTC | CSAIWLAGYNEQFF
- | TRBJ2-5 | few | TRBV10-3 | TGTGCCATCAGCCAGGGGAGACAAGAGACCCAGTACTTC | CAISQGRQETQYF
- | TRBJ1-5 | few | TRBV12-3/TRBV12-4 | TGTGCCAGCAGTTTAGAGGGGCCCCAGCATTTT | CASSLEGPQHF
TRBD1 | TRBJ2-3 | - | TRBV6-6 | TGTGCCAGCAGTTACCGGGACAGGGGCTTTGGAGATACGCAGTATTTT | CASSYRDRGFGDTQYF
TRBD2 | TRBJ2-5 | - | TRBV25-1 | TGTGCCAGCAGTGACCAGCGGGGAAATCAAGAGACCCAGTACTTC | CASSDQRGNQETQYF
- | TRBJ1-1 | few | TRBV7-9 | TGTGCCAGCAGAGGGGTACGGGACACTGAAGCTTTCTTT | CASRGVRDTEAFF
- | TRBJ2-3 | once | TRBV5-1 | TGCGCCAGCGGATCCAGGGCAGCCCGCACAGATACGCAGTATTTT | CASGSRAARTDTQYF
- | TRBJ2-7 | few | TRBV14 | TGTGCCAGCAGCCTAATATCTGGCTACGAGCAGTACTTC | CASSLISGYEQYF
TRBD1 | TRBJ2-1 | few | TRBV28 | TGTGCCAGCAGTTCCGACAGGGACTCCTACAATGAGCAGTTCTTC | CASSSDRDSYNEQFF
TRBD2 | TRBJ2-1 | many | TRBV7-2 | TGTGCCAGCAGCTTAAATGCTTACGGGGGGGGCAGAACTATTGAGCAGTTCTTC | CASSLNAYGGGRTIEQFF